This T cell receptor beta chain derives from a study of shared clonotypes between healthy human individuals. CDR1 is SGHRS and CDR2 is YFSETQ in the germline V gene. The CDR3 is made up of 18 amino acids. The ends were cut back, 0 bases at V and 0 bases at J, with 13 bases in the middle. It was across several immunoSEQ plates that each subset's genomic DNA was evenly split. Clones were sequenced by immunoSEQ multiplex PCR, and TCRdb holds only the in-frame ones, with some missing. Here the sample spans more than 2 million clones, 85% to 95% being singletons. What was sequenced was naive CD4+ T cells sorted from blood. As for subset: CD45RA+ positively selected. V gene TRBV5-1 combines with J gene TRBJ1-6; possibly TRBD1 for D (5 bases). The clonotype comes from a man aged 18-30 years in good health. The CDR3 bases are TGCGCCAGCAGCTTGGTTCCGGGGGAGAGCTCCTATAATTCACCCCTCCACTTT. It translates to CASSLVPGESSYNSPLHF.